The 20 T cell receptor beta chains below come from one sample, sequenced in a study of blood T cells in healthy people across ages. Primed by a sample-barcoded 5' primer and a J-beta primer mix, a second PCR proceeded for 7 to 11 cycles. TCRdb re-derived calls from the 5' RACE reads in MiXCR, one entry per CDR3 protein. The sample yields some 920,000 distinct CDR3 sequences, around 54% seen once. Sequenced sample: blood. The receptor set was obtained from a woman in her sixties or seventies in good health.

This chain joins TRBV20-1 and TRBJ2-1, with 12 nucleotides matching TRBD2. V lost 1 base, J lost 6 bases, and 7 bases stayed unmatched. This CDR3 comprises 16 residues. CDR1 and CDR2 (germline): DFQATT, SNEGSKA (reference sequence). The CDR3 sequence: CSARGPLTSGGNEQFF. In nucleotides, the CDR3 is TGCAGTGCTAGAGGTCCACTGACTAGCGGGGGCAATGAGCAGTTCTTC.

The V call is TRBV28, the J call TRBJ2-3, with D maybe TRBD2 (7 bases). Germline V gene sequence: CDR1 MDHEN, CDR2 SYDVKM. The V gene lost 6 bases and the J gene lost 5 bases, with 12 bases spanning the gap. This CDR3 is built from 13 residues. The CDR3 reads CASRGGRRDTQYF. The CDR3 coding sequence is TGTGCCAGCAGGGGGGGGCGCAGAGATACGCAGTATTTT.

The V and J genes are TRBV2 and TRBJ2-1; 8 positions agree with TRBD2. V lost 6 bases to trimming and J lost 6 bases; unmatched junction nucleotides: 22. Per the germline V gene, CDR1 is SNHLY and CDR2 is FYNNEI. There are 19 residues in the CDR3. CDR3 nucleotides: TGTGCCAGCAGCGACCCTGGCAGCGGGAGCCAATATTATAGCAATGAGCAGTTCTTC. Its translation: CASSDPGSGSQYYSNEQFF.

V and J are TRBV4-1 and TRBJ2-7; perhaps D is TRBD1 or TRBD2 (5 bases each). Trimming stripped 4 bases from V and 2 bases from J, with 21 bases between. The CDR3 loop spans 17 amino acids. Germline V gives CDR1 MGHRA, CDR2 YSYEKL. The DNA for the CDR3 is TGCGCCAGCAGCCGCCTAGTGTCTCTCCGGGACCCCTACGAGCAGTACTTC. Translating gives CASSRLVSLRDPYEQYF.

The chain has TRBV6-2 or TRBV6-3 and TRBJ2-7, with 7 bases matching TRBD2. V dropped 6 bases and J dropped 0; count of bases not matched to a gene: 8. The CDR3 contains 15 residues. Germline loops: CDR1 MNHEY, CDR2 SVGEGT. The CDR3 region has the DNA TGTGCCAGCAGAGCAAACCGGGACTACTCCTACGAGCAGTACTTC. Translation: CASRANRDYSYEQYF.

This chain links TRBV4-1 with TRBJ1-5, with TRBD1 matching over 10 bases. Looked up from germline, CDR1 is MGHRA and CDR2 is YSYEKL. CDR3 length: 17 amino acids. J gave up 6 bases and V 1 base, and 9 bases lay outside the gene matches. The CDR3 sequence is CASSQVAGTGVGQPQHF. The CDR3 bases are TGCGCCAGCAGCCAAGTGGCCGGGACAGGGGTTGGTCAGCCCCAGCATTTT.

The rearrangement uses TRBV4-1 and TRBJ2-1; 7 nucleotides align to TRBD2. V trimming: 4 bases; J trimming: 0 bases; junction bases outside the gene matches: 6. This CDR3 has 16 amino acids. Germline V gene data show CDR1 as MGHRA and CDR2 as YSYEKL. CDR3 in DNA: TGCGCCAGCAGCCCAGAGGGCGGGAGCTCCTACAATGAGCAGTTCTTC. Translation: CASSPEGGSSYNEQFF.

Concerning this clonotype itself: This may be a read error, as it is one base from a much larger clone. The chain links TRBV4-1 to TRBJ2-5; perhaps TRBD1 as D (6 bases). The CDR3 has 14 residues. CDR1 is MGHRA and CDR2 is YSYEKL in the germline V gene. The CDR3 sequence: CASSTQGTQETQNF. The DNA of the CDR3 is TGCGCCAGCAGCACACAGGGAACACAAGAGACCCAGAACTTC.

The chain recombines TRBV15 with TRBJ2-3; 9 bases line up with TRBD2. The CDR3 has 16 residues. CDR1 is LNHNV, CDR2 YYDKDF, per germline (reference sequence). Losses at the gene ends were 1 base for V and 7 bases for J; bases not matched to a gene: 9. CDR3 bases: TGTGCCACCAGCAGAGTAGCGGGAGTGGAATCAAATACGCAGTATTTT. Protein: CATSRVAGVESNTQYF.

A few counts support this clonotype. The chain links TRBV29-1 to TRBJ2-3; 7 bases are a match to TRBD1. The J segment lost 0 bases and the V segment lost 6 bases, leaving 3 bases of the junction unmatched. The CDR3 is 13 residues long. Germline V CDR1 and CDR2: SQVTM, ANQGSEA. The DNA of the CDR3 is TGCAGCGTCAAGGGGGCTAGCACAGATACGCAGTATTTT. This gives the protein CSVKGASTDTQYF.

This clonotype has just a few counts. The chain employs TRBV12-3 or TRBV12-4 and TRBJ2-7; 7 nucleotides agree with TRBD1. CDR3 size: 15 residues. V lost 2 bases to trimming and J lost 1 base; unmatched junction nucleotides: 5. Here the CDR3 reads CASSLIGQVSYEQYF. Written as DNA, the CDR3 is TGTGCCAGCAGTTTAATAGGACAGGTTTCCTACGAGCAGTACTTC.

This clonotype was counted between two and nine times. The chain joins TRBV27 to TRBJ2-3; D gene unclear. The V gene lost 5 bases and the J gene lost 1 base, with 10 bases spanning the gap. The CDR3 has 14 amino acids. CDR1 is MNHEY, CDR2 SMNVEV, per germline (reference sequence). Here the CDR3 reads CASSLPARTDTQYF. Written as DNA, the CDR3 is TGTGCCAGCAGTCTCCCAGCGCGCACAGATACGCAGTATTTT.

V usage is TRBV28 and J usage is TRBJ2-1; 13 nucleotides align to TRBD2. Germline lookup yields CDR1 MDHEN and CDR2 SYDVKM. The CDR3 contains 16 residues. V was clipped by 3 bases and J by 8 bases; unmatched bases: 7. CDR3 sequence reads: CASSFGTSGNYDEQFF. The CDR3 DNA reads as TGTGCCAGCAGTTTTGGGACTAGCGGGAATTACGATGAGCAGTTCTTC.

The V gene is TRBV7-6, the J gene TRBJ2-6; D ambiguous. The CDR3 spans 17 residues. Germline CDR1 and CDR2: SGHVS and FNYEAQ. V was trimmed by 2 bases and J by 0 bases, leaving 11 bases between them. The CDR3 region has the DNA TGTGCCAGCAGCTTAAAGGGCGGCAACTCTGGGGCCAACGTCCTGACTTTC. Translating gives CASSLKGGNSGANVLTF. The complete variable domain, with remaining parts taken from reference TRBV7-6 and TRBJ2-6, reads GAGVSQSPRYKVTKRGQDVALRCDPISGHVSLYWYRQALGQGPEFLTYFNYEAQQDKSGLPNDRFSAERPEGSISTLTIQRTEQRDSAMYRCASSLKGGNSGANVLTFGAGSRLTVL.

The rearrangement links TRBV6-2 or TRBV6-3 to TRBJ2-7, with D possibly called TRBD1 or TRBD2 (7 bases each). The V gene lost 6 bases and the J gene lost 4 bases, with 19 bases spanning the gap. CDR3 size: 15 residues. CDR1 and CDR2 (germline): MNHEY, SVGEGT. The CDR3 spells CASSSDREGGYEQYF. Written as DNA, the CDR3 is TGTGCCAGCAGCTCCGACAGGGAGGGTGGTTACGAGCAGTACTTC.

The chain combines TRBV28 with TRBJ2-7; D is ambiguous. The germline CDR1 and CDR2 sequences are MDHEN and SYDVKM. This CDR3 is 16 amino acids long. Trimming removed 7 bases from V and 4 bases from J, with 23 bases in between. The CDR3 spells CASTPPIQQYQYEQYF. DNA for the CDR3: TGTGCCAGCACTCCCCCCATCCAACAGTACCAGTACGAGCAGTACTTC.

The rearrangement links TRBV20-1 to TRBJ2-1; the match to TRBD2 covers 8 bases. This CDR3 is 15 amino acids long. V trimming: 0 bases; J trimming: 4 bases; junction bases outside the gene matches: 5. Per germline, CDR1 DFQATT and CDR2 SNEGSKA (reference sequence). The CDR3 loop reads CSAREVGREYNEQFF. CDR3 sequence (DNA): TGCAGTGCTAGAGAGGTCGGGAGGGAGTACAATGAGCAGTTCTTC.

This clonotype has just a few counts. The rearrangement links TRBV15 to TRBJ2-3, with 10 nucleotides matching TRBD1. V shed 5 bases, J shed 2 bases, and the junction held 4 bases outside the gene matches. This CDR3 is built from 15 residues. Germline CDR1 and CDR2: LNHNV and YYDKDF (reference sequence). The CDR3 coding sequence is TGTGCCACCAGCGGGGACAGGGGATACACAGATACGCAGTATTTT. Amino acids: CATSGDRGYTDTQYF.

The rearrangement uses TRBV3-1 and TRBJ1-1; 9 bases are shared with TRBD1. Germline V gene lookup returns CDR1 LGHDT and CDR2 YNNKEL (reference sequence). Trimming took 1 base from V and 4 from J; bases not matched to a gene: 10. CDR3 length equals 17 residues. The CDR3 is CASSQGEGTGSGTEAFF. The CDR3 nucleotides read TGTGCCAGCAGCCAAGGTGAAGGGACAGGGTCGGGCACTGAAGCTTTCTTT.

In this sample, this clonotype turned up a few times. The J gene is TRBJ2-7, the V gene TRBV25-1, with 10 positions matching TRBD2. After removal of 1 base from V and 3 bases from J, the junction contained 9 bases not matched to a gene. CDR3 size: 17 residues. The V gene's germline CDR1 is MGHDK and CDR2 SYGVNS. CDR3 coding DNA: TGTGCCAGCAGTGAATTTTTAGCCAGCGGGAGGGACTACGAGCAGTACTTC. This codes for CASSEFLASGRDYEQYF.